The rows below give T cell receptor beta chains drawn from one sample of a study of tumor-infiltrating lymphocytes in glioblastoma multiforme. TCRdb independently ran MiXCR on the multiplex PCR reads; one entry per CDR3 protein. This sample carries 8,500 to 10,000 distinct CDR3 sequences, 67% of them seen once, and the ten largest clones take roughly 50%. Sequencing was carried out using brain tumor tissue. The receptors come from a male donor with glioblastoma. Both conserved end residues are part of each CDR3. A D gene is named only where the DNA matches it firmly. Clone size appears in some rows only: once, few, many, or a class for an expanded clone.

NA,TRBJ2-5,TRBV7-3,TRBD2,CASSGGTSGRETQYF,TGTGCCAGCAGCGGGGGGACTAGCGGGAGAGAGACCCAGTACTTC
NA,TRBJ2-1,TRBV29-1,TRBD1,CSVEGDRDYNEQFF,TGCAGCGTTGAAGGGGACAGGGACTACAATGAGCAGTTCTTC
NA,TRBJ2-1,TRBV7-9,TRBD2,CASRITSGRAPYNEQFF,TGTGCCAGCAGGATAACTAGCGGGAGGGCCCCCTACAATGAGCAGTTCTTC
NA,TRBJ1-3,TRBV12-3/TRBV12-4,NA,CASSLSSSGNTIYF,TGTGCCAGCAGTTTATCCAGCTCTGGAAACACCATATATTTT
NA,TRBJ1-2,TRBV29-1,NA,CSVNQRGNYGYTF,TGCAGCGTTAATCAGCGGGGTAACTATGGCTACACCTTC
NA,TRBJ2-7,TRBV29-1,NA,CSVYGGGSGSYGQYF,TGCAGCGTTTACGGCGGTGGGTCGGGGTCCTACGGTCAGTACTTC
few,TRBJ1-1,TRBV10-2,NA,CASSGGNTEAFF,TGCGCCAGCAGTGGGGGGAACACTGAAGCTTTCTTT
NA,TRBJ2-7,TRBV6-1,NA,CANTELGMYEQYF,TGTGCCAACACGGAGCTAGGTATGTACGAGCAGTACTTC
once,TRBJ2-5,TRBV11-2,NA,CASSSDGARTQYF,TGTGCCAGCAGCTCGGACGGCGCACGGACCCAGTACTTC
NA,TRBJ2-1,TRBV20-1,TRBD2,CSAQSQLAEDRGEQFF,TGCAGTGCCCAGTCACAACTAGCGGAAGACCGTGGAGAGCAGTTCTTC
many,TRBJ2-5,TRBV7-9,NA,CASSLDYEETQYF,TGTGCCAGCAGCTTGGACTACGAGGAGACCCAGTACTTC
NA,TRBJ2-1,TRBV12-3/TRBV12-4,TRBD2,CASTPELAGGYNEQFF,TGTGCCAGCACTCCCGAACTAGCGGGGGGATACAATGAGCAGTTCTTC
few,TRBJ2-7,TRBV12-3/TRBV12-4,TRBD1,CANTPTGGQTYGQYF,TGTGCCAACACCCCGACAGGGGGACAAACCTACGGGCAGTACTTC
NA,TRBJ2-7,TRBV4-1,TRBD1,CANSRLPGQGIYEQYF,TGCGCCAACAGCCGATTACCGGGACAGGGAATATACGAGCAGTATTTC
once,TRBJ1-1,TRBV11-3,NA,CASSFSATNEAFF,TGTGCCAGCAGCTTTTCCGCGACTAATGAAGCTTTCTTT
once,TRBJ1-6,TRBV12-3/TRBV12-4,TRBD1,CASSFDRGPLHF,TGTGCCAGCAGTTTCGACAGGGGCCCCCTCCACTTT
NA,TRBJ2-3,TRBV6-2/TRBV6-3,NA,CASADGNTQYF,TGTGCCAGCGCGGACGGAAATACGCAGTATTTT
NA,TRBJ2-1,TRBV11-3,TRBD2,CASSPQGLAGVNEQFF,TGTGCCAGCAGCCCTCAGGGACTAGCGGGAGTCAATGAGCAGTTCTTC
NA,TRBJ2-1,TRBV20-1,TRBD2,CSAEPGGGRNEQLF,TGCAGTGCGGAGCCGGGAGGAGGGAGGAATGAGCAGCTCTTC
NA,TRBJ2-3,TRBV5-4,TRBD2,CPSSSQVAGGLKDTQYF,TGTCCCAGCAGCTCCCAGGTAGCGGGAGGGCTCAAAGATACGCAGTATTTT
NA,TRBJ1-3,TRBV7-9,NA,CASSLGEGLNTIYF,TGTGCCAGCAGCCTCGGGGAGGGCTTGAACACCATATATTTT
NA,TRBJ1-5,TRBV6-2/TRBV6-3,NA,CASSRTAPNQPQHF,TGTGCCAGCAGTCGGACAGCCCCCAATCAGCCCCAGCATTTT
many,TRBJ2-3,TRBV10-3,NA,CAISESYADTQYF,TGTGCCATCAGTGAGTCGTATGCAGATACGCAGTATTTT
NA,TRBJ2-4,TRBV20-1,NA,CSAGDPDSGIRKAKNIQHF,TGCAGTGCTGGAGACCCGGACAGTGGGATTCGGAAAGCCAAAAACATTCAGCACTTC
NA,TRBJ2-3,TRBV11-2,TRBD2,CASSLLAGEDMQYF,TGTGCCAGCAGCTTACTAGCGGGAGAAGATATGCAGTACTTT
NA,TRBJ1-4,TRBV7-9,NA,CASSLRRDNEKLFF,TGTGCCAGCAGCCTACGGCGAGATAATGAAAAACTGTTTTTT
NA,TRBJ1-1,TRBV11-3,NA,CASSLNLGATEAFF,TGTGCCAGCAGCTTAAATCTGGGCGCCACTGAAGCTTTCTTT
NA,TRBJ2-1,TRBV10-3,TRBD2,CATYPGLAADEQFF,TGTGCCACCTACCCGGGACTAGCAGCGGATGAGCAGTTCTTC
NA,TRBJ1-1,TRBV5-4,NA,CASSHLLGAMNTEAFF,TGTGCCAGCAGCCACTTGCTAGGGGCAATGAACACTGAAGCTTTCTTT
NA,TRBJ2-3,TRBV20-1,TRBD1,CSALRTGTTLNKSYF,TGCAGTGCCCTACGGACAGGGACGACCCTTAATAAGTCGTATTTT
NA,TRBJ2-7,TRBV11-2,NA,CASSLGGNSYEQYF,TGTGCCAGCAGCTTAGGGGGCAACTCCTACGAGCAGTACTTC
NA,TRBJ2-2,TRBV11-3,NA,CASSSGSGGELFF,TGTGCCAGCAGCTCAGGGTCGGGCGGGGAGCTGTTTTTT
NA,TRBJ1-4,TRBV10-3,NA,CAISEGQGEKLFF,TGTGCCATCAGCGAGGGGCAGGGTGAAAAACTGTTTTTT
NA,TRBJ2-3,TRBV29-1,NA,CSVGDSTDTQYF,TGCAGCGTTGGGGACAGCACAGATACGCAGTATTTT
many,TRBJ2-5,TRBV5-1,TRBD2,CASSLSLAGGLQETQYF,TGCGCCAGCAGCTTGAGTTTAGCGGGAGGCCTCCAAGAGACCCAGTACTTC
NA,TRBJ2-1,TRBV14,TRBD2,CASSHTYVTPGLSYNEQFF,TGTGCCAGCAGCCATACTTATGTGACTCCGGGACTATCCTACAATGAGCAGTTCTTC
many,TRBJ1-1,TRBV28,TRBD1,CASSLNTGAEAFF,TGTGCCAGCAGTTTAAATACAGGGGCAGAAGCTTTCTTT
NA,TRBJ2-7,TRBV7-9,NA,CASSLAAGAGEEHYF,TGTGCCAGTAGCTTAGCCGCAGGGGCCGGGGAAGAGCATTACTTC
NA,TRBJ1-1,TRBV12-3/TRBV12-4,TRBD1,CASSLAGGNTEAFF,TGTGCCAGCAGTTTGGCAGGGGGGAACACTGAAGCTTTCTTT
few,TRBJ2-1,TRBV6-5,NA,CASSSRGTYEQFF,TGTGCCAGCAGTTCCCGGGGCACCTATGAGCAGTTCTTC
NA,TRBJ1-3,TRBV10-2,TRBD1,CASSAFQGATDSGNSIYF,TGTGCCAGCAGTGCATTCCAGGGGGCGACTGACTCTGGAAACTCCATATATTTT